The 20 T cell receptor beta chains presented below share a single source sample, sequenced in a study of blood T cell repertoires in COVID-19. Assay: immunoSEQ multiplex PCR; the TCRdb copy retains only in-frame clones and omits some. The sample carries more than 250,000 clones, about 82% recorded once. Sequenced sample: peripheral blood. Source of these receptors: a woman in her forties or fifties with acute or convalescent COVID-19.

This chain connects TRBV3-1 (or the pseudogene TRBV3-2) to TRBJ2-7, with TRBD1 identical over 9 bases. Germline V CDR1 and CDR2: LGHDT, YNNKEL (reference sequence). The CDR3 runs 14 residues. With V trimmed by 2 bases and J by 6 bases, 5 bases remained unmatched. CDR3 sequence reads: CASSQRDRVGEQYF. DNA for the CDR3: TGTGCCAGCAGCCAAAGGGACAGGGTAGGCGAGCAGTACTTC.

The rearrangement links TRBV6-4 to TRBJ1-1; D possibly corresponds to TRBD1 (5 bases). This CDR3 contains 13 residues. Trimming pared 5 bases from V and 1 base from J, leaving 8 bases between. Germline V CDR1 and CDR2: MRHNA, SNTAGT. CDR3 sequence reads: CASSSTANTEAFF. As DNA, the CDR3 is TGTGCCAGCAGTTCGACAGCGAACACTGAAGCTTTCTTT.

This clone came up once. The chain combines TRBV7-2 with TRBJ2-7; 11 nucleotides agree with TRBD1. After removal of 5 bases from V and 2 bases from J, the junction contained 2 bases not matched to a gene. CDR1 is SGHTA, CDR2 FQGNSA, per germline. This CDR3 is built from 14 residues. The CDR3 DNA reads as TGTGCCAGCAGCAGGGGACAGGGGGCCTACGAGCAGTACTTC. It is translated as CASSRGQGAYEQYF.

Note on this clone: Within the sample, other DNA sequences also encode this same CDR3. The chain links TRBV6-5 to TRBJ1-2; 7 nucleotides match TRBD1. Germline assignment: CDR1 MNHEY and CDR2 SVGAGI. The CDR3 length is 13 residues. Trimming removed 6 bases from V and 3 bases from J; junction bases left unmatched: 4. Written as DNA, the CDR3 is TGTGCCAGCAGCCCCGACAGGGACTATGGCTACACCTTC. Residues: CASSPDRDYGYTF.

The chain has TRBV24-1 and TRBJ2-7; 9 nucleotides align to TRBD2. J was trimmed by 7 bases and V by 3 bases; bases with no gene match: 12. CDR3 length: 16 residues. CDR1 and CDR2 (germline): KGHDR, SFDVKD. CDR3 sequence: CATSDGGGRSGREQYF. CDR3 in DNA: TGTGCCACCAGTGATGGCGGGGGCCGAAGCGGGAGGGAGCAGTACTTC.

The chain employs TRBV28 and TRBJ2-7; 7 bases match TRBD2. The CDR3 contains 15 residues. The junction had 5 bases not matched to a gene; V was cut back by 3 bases and J by 0 bases. CDR1 and CDR2 from the germline V gene are MDHEN and SYDVKM. CDR3 DNA: TGTGCCAGCAGTTTCCAGACTAGCTTCTCCTACGAGCAGTACTTC. Amino acids: CASSFQTSFSYEQYF.

The V and J genes are TRBV3-1 (or the pseudogene TRBV3-2) and TRBJ2-2; D might be TRBD1 (5 bases). The CDR3 runs 14 residues. Trimming took off 6 bases at V and 6 bases at J, with 14 bases between the two ends. The germline V gene has CDR1 LGHDT and CDR2 YNNKEL (reference sequence). The CDR3 reads CASSRRVDAGELFF. The CDR3 DNA sequence: TGTGCCAGCAGTCGCAGGGTTGATGCCGGGGAGCTGTTTTTT.

The CDR3 DNA follows: TGCAGCGTTTATGACAGGGGGAGCACCGGGGAGCTGTTTTTT. It encodes CSVYDRGSTGELFF. The chain recombines TRBV29-1 with TRBJ2-2; 9 bases are shared with TRBD1. The CDR3 length is 14 residues. Unmatched junction bases numbered 5, after V lost 5 bases and J lost 4 bases. Germline V lookup: CDR1 SQVTM, CDR2 ANQGSEA.

The chain carries TRBV27 and TRBJ2-7; D may be TRBD1 (6 bases). This CDR3 has 16 amino acids. Trimming removed 2 bases from V and 4 bases from J, with 18 bases in between. Germline CDR1 and CDR2: MNHEY and SMNVEV (reference sequence). The CDR3 DNA reads TGTGCCAGCAGTTTAAGTGGCGGTTGGGGGCTATACGAGCAGTACTTC. Protein sequence: CASSLSGGWGLYEQYF.

Details on this clone: A much larger clone lies one base from this, so it may be a read error. The J gene is TRBJ2-7, the V gene TRBV5-1; 8 nucleotides match TRBD1. The CDR3 spans 14 residues. Germline V CDR1 and CDR2: SGHRS, YFSETQ. V lost 0 bases to trimming and J lost 2 bases; unmatched junction nucleotides: 1. The CDR3: CASSLEQGAYEQYF. The CDR3 DNA sequence: TGCGCCAGCAGCTTGGAACAGGGGGCCTACGAGCAGTACTTC. The variable domain in full, with the rest retrieved from reference TRBV5-1 and TRBJ2-7, is KAGVTQTPRYLIKTRGQQVTLSCSPISGHRSVSWYQQTPGQGLQFLFEYFSETQRNKGNFPGRFSGRQFSNSRSEMNVSTLELGDSALYLCASSLEQGAYEQYFGPGTRLTVT.

The chain has TRBV23-1 and TRBJ1-1; 7 bases map to TRBD1. TRBV23-1 is an open reading frame whose function is uncertain. V was pared by 0 bases and J by 1 base, with 11 bases of the junction left unmatched. This CDR3 has 18 amino acids. CDR3: CASSQSHSAYRGNTEAFF. The CDR3 coding sequence is TGCGCCAGCAGTCAATCCCATTCCGCTTACAGGGGGAACACTGAAGCTTTCTTT.

This clone was found once. The J gene is TRBJ1-3, the V gene TRBV18; 9 nucleotides align to TRBD1. Germline V CDR1 and CDR2: KGHSH, LQKENI. J lost 4 bases, V lost 2 bases, and 3 bases had no gene match. The CDR3 contains 15 residues. CDR3 protein: CASSPIQGAGNTIYF. The CDR3 DNA is TGTGCCAGCTCACCAATACAGGGGGCCGGAAACACCATATATTTT.

The chain employs TRBV5-1 and TRBJ2-1; D perhaps matches TRBD2 (5 bases). The germline CDR1 and CDR2 sequences are SGHRS and YFSETQ. CDR3 length: 14 residues. Trimming took 4 bases from V and 9 from J, leaving 17 bases between them. The DNA of the CDR3 is TGCGCCAGCAGCCAGCAGACTACCCCTGGTGAGCAGTTCTTC. Amino acid sequence: CASSQQTTPGEQFF.

The V gene is TRBV19, the J gene TRBJ1-1; no firm D call. The CDR3 is 12 residues long. Germline CDR1 is LNHDA and CDR2 is SQIVND (reference sequence). V was shortened by 3 bases and J by 8 bases, with 10 bases between the two germline ends. The DNA for the CDR3 is TGTGCCAGTAGTATCGCGAGGCGGGAAGCTTTCTTT. This codes for CASSIARREAFF.

Concerning this clone itself: The identical CDR3 is also encoded by other nucleotide sequences in the sample. J is TRBJ1-4 and V is TRBV6-2 or TRBV6-3; TRBD1 matches at 9 bases. This CDR3 region has 14 residues. V trimming: 4 bases; J trimming: 7 bases; junction bases outside the gene matches: 4. CDR1 is MNHEY and CDR2 is SVGEGT in the germline V gene. The CDR3, as DNA: TGTGCCAGCAGTTTACAGGGGGCGGGTGAAAAACTGTTTTTT. It yields the protein CASSLQGAGEKLFF.

V is TRBV9 and J is TRBJ2-3; D possibly corresponds to TRBD2 (6 bases). This CDR3 has 17 amino acids. Trimming took off 0 bases at V and 2 bases at J, with 16 bases between the two ends. The germline CDR1 and CDR2 sequences are SGDLS and YYNGEE. The CDR3 coding sequence is TGTGCCAGCAGCGTAGGTGTTGGCGGGATGCCCACAGATACGCAGTATTTT. Encoded protein: CASSVGVGGMPTDTQYF.

This clone has a single count. The chain is built from TRBV5-1 and TRBJ2-3, with 8 positions matching TRBD1. This CDR3 has 14 residues. The trim removed 1 base at V and 5 bases at J, leaving 3 bases unmatched. Per germline, CDR1 SGHRS and CDR2 YFSETQ. The CDR3 coding sequence is TGCGCCAGCAGCTTGCAGGGGGCGGTAGATACGCAGTATTTT. This sequence encodes CASSLQGAVDTQYF.

The chain has TRBV5-1 and TRBJ1-3; TRBD1 aligns across 8 bases. The CDR3 has 17 amino acids. The V gene end was trimmed by 7 bases and the J gene end by 0 bases; junction bases not matched to a gene: 12. The germline V gene encodes CDR1 SGHRS and CDR2 YFSETQ. The CDR3 sequence: CASAFWDRRTSGNTIYF. In DNA form, the CDR3 reads TGCGCCAGCGCATTCTGGGACAGGCGAACCTCTGGAAACACCATATATTTT.

V usage is TRBV2 and J usage is TRBJ2-7; 8 nucleotides line up with TRBD1. This CDR3 contains 13 residues. V shed 6 bases and J 6 bases; nucleotides not matched to a gene: 7. Looked up from germline, CDR1 is SNHLY and CDR2 is FYNNEI. CDR3 region: CASSPGTGGEQYF. The CDR3, as DNA: TGTGCCAGCAGCCCGGGGACAGGCGGCGAGCAGTACTTC.

The chain uses TRBV6-1 and TRBJ2-2; 7 bases fit TRBD2. CDR1 and CDR2 (germline): MNHNS, SASEGT. This CDR3 is 16 amino acids long. V shed 3 bases, J shed 5 bases, and the junction held 9 bases outside the gene matches. In nucleotides, the CDR3 is TGTGCCAGCAGTGATCGGGGAGGGCTGGGAACCGGGGAGCTGTTTTTT. It translates to CASSDRGGLGTGELFF.